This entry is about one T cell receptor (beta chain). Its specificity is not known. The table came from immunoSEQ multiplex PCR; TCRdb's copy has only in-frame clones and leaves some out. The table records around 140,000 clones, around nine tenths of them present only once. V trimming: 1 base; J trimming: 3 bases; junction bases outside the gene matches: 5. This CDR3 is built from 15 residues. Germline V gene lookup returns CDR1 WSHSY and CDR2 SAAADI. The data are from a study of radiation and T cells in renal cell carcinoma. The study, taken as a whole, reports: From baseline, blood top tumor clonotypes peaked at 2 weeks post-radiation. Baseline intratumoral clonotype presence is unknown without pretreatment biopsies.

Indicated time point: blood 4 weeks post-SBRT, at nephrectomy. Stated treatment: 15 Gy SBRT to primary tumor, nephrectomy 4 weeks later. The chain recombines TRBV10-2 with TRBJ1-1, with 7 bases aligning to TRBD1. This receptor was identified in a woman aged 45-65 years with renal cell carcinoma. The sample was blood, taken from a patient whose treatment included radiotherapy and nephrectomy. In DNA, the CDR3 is TGCGCCAGCAGTGAGTTGGGACAGTGGGACACTGAAGCTTTCTTT. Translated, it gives CASSELGQWDTEAFF.